These T cell receptor beta chains were read from a single sample in a study of cytomegalovirus exposure and HLA in healthy donors. Here immunoSEQ multiplex PCR was the method, and the copy in TCRdb shows in-frame clones only, minus some. In total, the table holds some 40,000 clones. The sequenced sample was PBMCs. The receptors come from a human donor in good health. Both conserved end residues are part of each CDR3. Each record gives: CDR3 length, J gene, V gene, D gene, CDR3 protein, CDR3 DNA. A D gene is named only where the DNA matches it firmly.

15 | TRBJ2-7 | TRBV6-5 | TRBD2 | CASSYGRGFSYEQYF | TGTGCCAGCAGTTACGGGCGGGGGTTCTCCTACGAGCAGTACTTC
14 | TRBJ2-7 | TRBV9 | TRBD1 | CASSVGQGADEQYF | TGTGCCAGCAGCGTAGGTCAGGGGGCGGACGAGCAGTACTTC
13 | TRBJ2-1 | TRBV10-3 | NA | CAIAERSYNEQFF | TGTGCCATCGCAGAGCGCTCCTACAATGAGCAGTTCTTC
13 | TRBJ1-5 | TRBV6-1 | NA | CASSGDTYQPQHF | TGTGCCAGCAGTGGGGACACCTATCAGCCCCAGCATTTT
15 | TRBJ2-7 | TRBV5-6 | NA | CASSLFSFSSYEQYF | TGTGCCAGCAGCTTGTTTAGCTTCAGCTCCTACGAGCAGTACTTC
15 | TRBJ1-2 | TRBV7-2 | TRBD1 | CASSFQAGGGYGYTF | TGTGCCAGCAGCTTTCAGGCAGGGGGAGGCTATGGCTACACCTTC
15 | TRBJ1-4 | TRBV15 | NA | CATSRVSQRNEKLFF | TGTGCCACCAGCAGAGTTAGTCAGCGCAATGAAAAACTGTTTTTT
14 | TRBJ1-2 | TRBV9 | TRBD1 | CASSADRELYGYTF | TGTGCCAGCAGCGCTGACAGGGAACTCTATGGCTACACCTTC
16 | TRBJ2-1 | TRBV5-1 | NA | CASSFGRGTVSNEQFF | TGCGCCAGCAGCTTTGGTAGGGGGACCGTGTCCAATGAGCAGTTCTTC
17 | TRBJ2-1 | TRBV6-4 | TRBD2 | CASSPESGGASWNEQFF | TGTGCCAGCAGCCCCGAAAGCGGGGGGGCCTCTTGGAATGAGCAGTTCTTC
16 | TRBJ2-3 | TRBV18 | TRBD1 | CASSRVPDRPPDTQYF | TGTGCCAGCTCCCGCGTACCGGACAGGCCGCCTGATACGCAGTATTTT
15 | TRBJ1-5 | TRBV10-2 | NA | CASRRDTRGNQPQHF | TGCGCCAGCAGGAGGGACACCCGAGGCAATCAGCCCCAGCATTTT
14 | TRBJ2-5 | TRBV5-1 | NA | CASSLVANQETQYF | TGCGCCAGCAGCTTGGTGGCCAATCAAGAGACCCAGTACTTC
14 | TRBJ2-7 | TRBV5-1 | TRBD1 | CASNSGQEVDEQYF | TGCGCCAGCAATTCGGGACAGGAGGTCGACGAGCAGTACTTC
15 | TRBJ2-5 | TRBV6-5 | NA | CASSYQQGVWETQYF | TGTGCCAGCAGTTATCAGCAGGGCGTATGGGAGACCCAGTACTTC
15 | TRBJ2-7 | TRBV18 | TRBD1 | CASSPTRGQRYEQYF | TGTGCCAGCTCACCAACCCGGGGACAGCGCTACGAGCAGTACTTC
15 | TRBJ2-4 | TRBV10-1 | NA | CASSECQGVWDIQYF | TGCGCCAGCAGTGAGTGTCAAGGGGTCTGGGACATTCAGTACTTC
15 | TRBJ1-2 | TRBV5-5 | TRBD1 | CASSATGQGSYGYTF | TGTGCCAGCAGCGCTACGGGACAGGGAAGCTATGGCTACACCTTC
15 | TRBJ1-5 | TRBV28 | NA | CASSLLRGFGQPQHF | TGTGCCAGCAGTTTGTTAAGGGGTTTCGGACAGCCCCAGCATTTT
14 | TRBJ2-5 | TRBV5-4 | NA | CASSPQGRQETQYF | TGTGCCAGCAGCCCCCAGGGGCGGCAAGAGACCCAGTACTTC
14 | TRBJ2-7 | TRBV19 | NA | CASSITGQAYEQYF | TGTGCCAGTAGTATAACAGGCCAAGCCTACGAGCAGTACTTC
13 | TRBJ2-3 | TRBV30 | NA | CAWSVRARDTQYF | TGTGCCTGGAGTGTAAGAGCGAGAGATACGCAGTATTTT
14 | TRBJ1-1 | TRBV10-3 | NA | CAIRESREGTEAFF | TGTGCCATCAGGGAGAGCAGGGAGGGGACTGAAGCTTTCTTT
15 | TRBJ2-7 | TRBV2 | NA | CASSATGTASHEQYF | TGTGCCAGCAGTGCGACAGGGACTGCTTCCCACGAGCAGTACTTC
16 | TRBJ2-7 | TRBV18 | TRBD2 | CASSPRAAGGAYEQYF | TGTGCCAGCTCACCACGAGCAGCGGGGGGAGCCTACGAGCAGTACTTC
12 | TRBJ2-1 | TRBV5-1 | NA | CASRLNYNEQFF | TGCGCCAGCAGACTAAACTACAATGAGCAGTTCTTC
14 | TRBJ1-2 | TRBV4-1 | NA | CASSQDGTGYGYTF | TGCGCCAGCAGCCAAGACGGCACAGGTTATGGCTACACCTTC
15 | TRBJ2-1 | TRBV18 | NA | CASSPYSTGNNEQFF | TGTGCCAGCTCACCATACAGCACGGGGAACAATGAGCAGTTCTTC
16 | TRBJ2-5 | TRBV9 | NA | CASSVGDSVYQETQYF | TGTGCCAGCAGCGTAGGGGACTCCGTGTACCAAGAGACCCAGTACTTC
12 | TRBJ1-2 | TRBV6-1 | NA | CASSDVISGYTF | TGTGCCAGCAGTGATGTGATTAGTGGCTACACCTTC
13 | TRBJ1-1 | TRBV7-9 | NA | CASSLESGIEAFF | TGTGCCAGCAGCTTAGAATCGGGGATTGAAGCTTTCTTT
14 | TRBJ2-5 | TRBV7-9 | TRBD2 | CASSWTSGGETQYF | TGTGCCAGCAGCTGGACTAGCGGGGGAGAGACCCAGTACTTC
14 | TRBJ2-3 | TRBV5-6 | TRBD1 | CASSSDRGSGTQYF | TGTGCCAGCAGCTCGGACAGGGGCTCAGGTACGCAGTATTTT
15 | TRBJ1-6 | TRBV9 | TRBD1 | CASSITGDYNSPLHF | TGTGCCAGCAGCATTACAGGGGATTATAATTCACCCCTCCACTTT
16 | TRBJ2-2 | TRBV18 | TRBD2 | CASSSGLAGISGELFF | TGTGCCAGCTCATCGGGACTAGCGGGGATCTCCGGGGAGCTGTTTTTT
16 | TRBJ2-3 | TRBV5-1 | TRBD2 | CASSGRGRGGTDTQYF | TGCGCCAGCAGCGGCCGAGGGCGGGGGGGCACAGATACGCAGTATTTT
12 | TRBJ1-2 | TRBV28 | TRBD1 | CASRNRGLGYTF | TGTGCCAGCAGAAACAGGGGGCTCGGCTACACCTTC
15 | TRBJ1-1 | TRBV5-5 | TRBD1 | CASSLAPTGGIEAFF | TGTGCCAGCAGCTTGGCCCCGACAGGGGGGATTGAAGCTTTCTTT
12 | TRBJ2-1 | TRBV29-1 | NA | CSARDFENEQFF | TGCAGCGCTAGGGACTTCGAGAATGAGCAGTTCTTC
14 | TRBJ1-4 | TRBV2 | NA | CASRATGINEKLFF | TGTGCCAGCAGGGCAACAGGGATCAATGAAAAACTGTTTTTT
14 | TRBJ1-4 | TRBV2 | NA | CASSALSGNEKLFF | TGTGCCAGCAGTGCCCTATCGGGGAATGAAAAACTGTTTTTT
15 | TRBJ1-6 | TRBV7-8 | NA | CASSSRAVGDSPLHF | TGTGCCAGCAGCTCAAGGGCAGTAGGGGATTCACCCCTCCACTTT
17 | TRBJ2-1 | TRBV7-8 | TRBD1 | CASSIGIGQGLVNEQFF | TGTGCCAGCAGCATAGGCATAGGACAGGGGCTCGTGAATGAGCAGTTCTTC
11 | TRBJ1-2 | TRBV29-1 | NA | CSVEASGGYTF | TGCAGCGTTGAGGCTTCGGGTGGCTACACCTTC
15 | TRBJ2-1 | TRBV5-1 | TRBD2 | CASSLGGGPHNEQFF | TGCGCCAGCAGCTTGGGCGGGGGGCCCCACAATGAGCAGTTCTTC
14 | TRBJ2-5 | TRBV5-1 | NA | CASRWGLNQETQYF | TGCGCCAGCAGGTGGGGCTTGAATCAAGAGACCCAGTACTTC
15 | TRBJ2-7 | TRBV9 | NA | CASSVDQGISYEQYF | TGTGCCAGCAGCGTAGACCAGGGAATCTCCTACGAGCAGTACTTC
14 | TRBJ1-1 | TRBV7-8 | NA | CASSLGQNLYEAFF | TGTGCCAGCAGCTTAGGACAGAATCTTTATGAAGCTTTCTTT
16 | TRBJ1-1 | TRBV5-1 | NA | CASSLSGSRLGTEAFF | TGCGCCAGCAGCTTGAGTGGTTCCAGGTTGGGCACTGAAGCTTTCTTT
16 | TRBJ2-5 | TRBV18 | NA | CASSPAHSSLQETQYF | TGTGCCAGCTCACCAGCCCACAGCTCCCTCCAAGAGACCCAGTACTTC
13 | TRBJ1-2 | TRBV12-5 | NA | CASGSPGNYGYTF | TGTGCTAGTGGGTCCCCAGGGAACTATGGCTACACCTTC
13 | TRBJ1-1 | TRBV9 | NA | CASSSELNTEAFF | TGTGCCAGCAGCTCTGAGTTGAACACTGAAGCTTTCTTT
13 | TRBJ2-2 | TRBV7-3 | NA | CASSPGNGGELFF | TGTGCCAGCAGCCCGGGGAATGGCGGGGAGCTGTTTTTT
14 | TRBJ1-6 | TRBV2 | TRBD1 | CASSAMGQGGALHF | TGTGCCAGCAGTGCCATGGGACAGGGGGGGGCCCTCCACTTT
18 | TRBJ1-2 | TRBV5-8 | TRBD1 | CASSSLTGQGARNYGYTF | TGTGCCAGCAGCTCGCTAACGGGACAGGGGGCAAGAAACTATGGCTACACCTTC
15 | TRBJ1-2 | TRBV9 | TRBD1 | CASSVAVDRADGYTF | TGTGCCAGCAGCGTAGCGGTAGACAGGGCGGATGGCTACACCTTC
16 | TRBJ1-1 | TRBV7-6 | TRBD1 | CASSTDRDRGPTEAFF | TGTGCCAGCTCAACTGACCGGGACAGGGGTCCGACTGAAGCTTTCTTT
15 | TRBJ1-1 | TRBV4-1 | NA | CASSGNVVRGTEAFF | TGCGCCAGCAGTGGAAACGTGGTCCGCGGCACTGAAGCTTTCTTT
16 | TRBJ2-7 | TRBV19 | NA | CASSPRGGGLSYEQYF | TGTGCCAGTAGTCCCCGTGGAGGAGGGCTCTCCTACGAGCAGTACTTC
14 | TRBJ2-7 | TRBV9 | NA | CASSVADFSYEQYF | TGTGCCAGCAGCGTAGCGGACTTTTCCTACGAGCAGTACTTC